This T cell receptor beta chain was obtained from a study of CD8 T cells in ankylosing spondylitis. The study's findings and limits: Several of the motif variants were reported before in synovial fluid and blood from reactive arthritis. Blood from ankylosing spondylitis patients appeared to carry a characteristic roughly 8-variant TCR beta motif. Disease-linked clones had a CD8+ phenotype and relatively low frequency in peripheral blood.

A remark on this clonotype: Its antigen is undetermined.

5'-RACE, quantitative and with molecular barcodes, yielded the TCR beta libraries. Each CDR3 protein gets one entry after TCRdb re-called the 5' RACE reads with MiXCR. This sample has 700,000 or so distinct CDR3 sequences, with roughly 20% found just once. This sequence was found in a male donor with ankylosing spondylitis. Specimen: blood, either unsorted or a sorted T cell fraction (not recorded which).

CDR3 in DNA: TGCAGTGCTAGAGGGGGGCTAGCGGGTGCGTCAGATACGCAGTATTTT. It translates to CSARGGLAGASDTQYF. The V gene is TRBV20-1, the J gene TRBJ2-3; TRBD2 aligns across 8 bases. CDR3 length equals 16 residues. Germline-derived CDR1 and CDR2 are DFQATT and SNEGSKA (reference sequence). With V trimmed by 1 base and J by 4 bases, 10 bases remained unmatched.